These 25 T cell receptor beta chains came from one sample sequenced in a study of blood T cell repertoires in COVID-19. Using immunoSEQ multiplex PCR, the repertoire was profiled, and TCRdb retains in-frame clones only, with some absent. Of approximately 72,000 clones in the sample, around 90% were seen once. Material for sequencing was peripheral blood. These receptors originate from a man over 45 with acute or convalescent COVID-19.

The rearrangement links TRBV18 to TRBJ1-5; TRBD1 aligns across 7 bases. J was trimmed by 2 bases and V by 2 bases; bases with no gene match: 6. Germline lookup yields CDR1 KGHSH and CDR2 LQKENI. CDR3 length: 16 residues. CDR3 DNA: TGTGCCAGCTCACCAAGGGACAGAGGACGCAATCAGCCCCAGCATTTT. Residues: CASSPRDRGRNQPQHF.

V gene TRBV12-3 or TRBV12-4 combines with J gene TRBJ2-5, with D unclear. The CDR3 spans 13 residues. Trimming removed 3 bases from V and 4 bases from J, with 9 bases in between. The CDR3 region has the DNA TGTGCCAGCAGTTTTCAGGCAGCAGAGACCCAGTACTTC. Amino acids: CASSFQAAETQYF.

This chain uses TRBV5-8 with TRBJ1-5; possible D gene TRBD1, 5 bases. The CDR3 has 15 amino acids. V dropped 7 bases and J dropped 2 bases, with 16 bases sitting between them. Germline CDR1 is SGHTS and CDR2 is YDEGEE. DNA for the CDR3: TGTGCCAGCTCCTATCGGCCGGGGGGCAATCAGCCCCAGCATTTT. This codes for CASSYRPGGNQPQHF.

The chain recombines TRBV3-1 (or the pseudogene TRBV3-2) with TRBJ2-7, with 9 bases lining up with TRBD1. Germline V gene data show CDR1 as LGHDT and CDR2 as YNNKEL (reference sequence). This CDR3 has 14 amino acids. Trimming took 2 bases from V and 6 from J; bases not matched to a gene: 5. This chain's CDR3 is CASSQPGQGGEQYF. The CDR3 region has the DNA TGTGCCAGCAGCCAACCGGGACAGGGAGGCGAGCAGTACTTC.

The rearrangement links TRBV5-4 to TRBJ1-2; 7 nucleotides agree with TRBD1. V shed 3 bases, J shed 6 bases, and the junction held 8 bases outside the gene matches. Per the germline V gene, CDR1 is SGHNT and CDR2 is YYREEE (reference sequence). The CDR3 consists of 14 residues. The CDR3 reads CASSSKQGKDGYTF. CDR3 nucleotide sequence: TGTGCCAGCAGCTCCAAACAGGGGAAGGATGGCTACACCTTC.

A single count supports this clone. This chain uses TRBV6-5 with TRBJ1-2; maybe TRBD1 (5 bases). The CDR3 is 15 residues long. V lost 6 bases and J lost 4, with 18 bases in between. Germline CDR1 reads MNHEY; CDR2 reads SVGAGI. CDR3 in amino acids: CASRRTRTNGYGYTF. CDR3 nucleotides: TGTGCCAGCAGAAGAACCCGGACAAACGGCTATGGCTACACCTTC.

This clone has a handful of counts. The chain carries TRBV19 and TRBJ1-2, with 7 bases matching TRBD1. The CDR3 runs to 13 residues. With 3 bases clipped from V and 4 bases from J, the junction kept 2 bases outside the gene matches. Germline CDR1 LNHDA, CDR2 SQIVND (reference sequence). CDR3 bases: TGTGCCAGTAGTATCGGGACAGCCTATGGCTACACCTTC. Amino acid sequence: CASSIGTAYGYTF.

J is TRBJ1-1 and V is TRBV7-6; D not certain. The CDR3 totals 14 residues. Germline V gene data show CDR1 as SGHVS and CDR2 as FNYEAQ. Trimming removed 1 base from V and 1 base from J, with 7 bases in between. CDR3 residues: CASSLVGGNTEAFF. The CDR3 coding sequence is TGTGCCAGCAGCTTAGTAGGCGGGAACACTGAAGCTTTCTTT.

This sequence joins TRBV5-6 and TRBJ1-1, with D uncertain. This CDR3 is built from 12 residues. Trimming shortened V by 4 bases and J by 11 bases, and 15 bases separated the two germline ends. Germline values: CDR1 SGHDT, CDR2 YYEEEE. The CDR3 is CASSKGYGQAFF. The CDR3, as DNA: TGTGCCAGCAGCAAAGGATATGGGCAGGCTTTCTTT.

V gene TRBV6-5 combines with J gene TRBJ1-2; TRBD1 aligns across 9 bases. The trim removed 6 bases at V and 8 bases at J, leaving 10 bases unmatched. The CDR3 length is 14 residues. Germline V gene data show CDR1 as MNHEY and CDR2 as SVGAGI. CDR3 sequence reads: CASSSGQGPYGYTF. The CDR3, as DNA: TGTGCCAGCAGCTCTGGACAGGGGCCTTACGGCTACACCTTC.

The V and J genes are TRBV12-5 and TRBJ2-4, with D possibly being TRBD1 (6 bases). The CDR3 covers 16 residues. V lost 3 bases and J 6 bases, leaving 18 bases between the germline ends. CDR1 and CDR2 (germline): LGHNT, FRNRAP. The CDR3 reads CASGFGTTGWRNIQYF. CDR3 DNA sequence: TGTGCTAGTGGTTTCGGGACAACGGGTTGGAGAAACATTCAGTACTTC.

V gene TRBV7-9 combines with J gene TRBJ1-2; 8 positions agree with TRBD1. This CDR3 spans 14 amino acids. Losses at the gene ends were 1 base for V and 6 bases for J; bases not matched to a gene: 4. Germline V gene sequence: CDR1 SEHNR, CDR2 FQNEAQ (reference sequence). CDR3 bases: TGTGCCAGCAGCTTAGACAGGGGGATAGATGGCTACACCTTC. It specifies CASSLDRGIDGYTF.

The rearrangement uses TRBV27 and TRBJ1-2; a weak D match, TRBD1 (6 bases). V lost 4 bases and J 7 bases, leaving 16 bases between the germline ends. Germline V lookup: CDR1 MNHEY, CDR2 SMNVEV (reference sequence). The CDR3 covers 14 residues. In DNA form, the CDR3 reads TGTGCCAGCAGTTCCAACGACAGGTTCGCTGGCTACACCTTC. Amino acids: CASSSNDRFAGYTF.

This chain's CDR3 is CASSYPRVTGEKLNYGYTF. CDR3 in DNA: TGTGCCAGCAGTTACCCCCGGGTAACAGGGGAAAAATTGAACTATGGCTACACCTTC. The chain combines TRBV6-7 with TRBJ1-2, with TRBD1 identical over 7 bases. TRBV6-7 is an ORF for which the function is uncertain. This CDR3 has 19 amino acids. Germline trimming cut 2 bases from V and 2 bases from J; bases unmatched to any gene: 17.

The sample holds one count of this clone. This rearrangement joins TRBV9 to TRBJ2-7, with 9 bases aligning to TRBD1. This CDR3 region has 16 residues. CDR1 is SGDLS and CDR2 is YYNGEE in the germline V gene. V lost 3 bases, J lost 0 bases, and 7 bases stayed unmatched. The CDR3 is CASSASGTGFSYEQYF. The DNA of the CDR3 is TGTGCCAGCAGCGCGTCCGGGACAGGGTTCTCCTACGAGCAGTACTTC.

The CDR3 region is CSVAGTGDTYGYTF. CDR3 nucleotides: TGCAGCGTGGCCGGGACAGGGGATACCTATGGCTACACCTTC. The chain links TRBV29-1 to TRBJ1-2; 10 bases align to TRBD1. Germline CDR1 is SQVTM and CDR2 is ANQGSEA. CDR3 length equals 14 residues. The V segment lost 6 bases and the J segment 4 bases; nucleotides outside the gene matches: 8.

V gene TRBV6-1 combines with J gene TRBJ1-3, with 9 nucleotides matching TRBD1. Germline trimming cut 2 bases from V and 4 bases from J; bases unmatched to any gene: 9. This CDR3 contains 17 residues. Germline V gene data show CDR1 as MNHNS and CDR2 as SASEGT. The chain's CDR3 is CASSELAGTGYGNTIYF. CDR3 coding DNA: TGTGCCAGCAGTGAATTAGCCGGGACAGGGTACGGAAACACCATATATTTT.

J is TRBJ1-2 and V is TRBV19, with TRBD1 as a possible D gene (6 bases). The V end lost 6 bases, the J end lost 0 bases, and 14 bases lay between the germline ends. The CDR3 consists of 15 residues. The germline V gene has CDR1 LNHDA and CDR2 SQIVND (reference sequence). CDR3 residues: CASSRQEEANYGYTF. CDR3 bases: TGTGCCAGTAGCCGACAGGAGGAAGCTAACTATGGCTACACCTTC.

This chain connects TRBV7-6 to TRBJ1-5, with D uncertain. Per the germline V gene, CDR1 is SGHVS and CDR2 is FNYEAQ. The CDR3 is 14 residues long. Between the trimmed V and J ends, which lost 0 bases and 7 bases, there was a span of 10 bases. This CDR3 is CASSLASGRQPQHF. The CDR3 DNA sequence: TGTGCCAGCAGCTTAGCTAGCGGGCGGCAGCCCCAGCATTTT. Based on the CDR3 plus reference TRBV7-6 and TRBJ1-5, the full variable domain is GAGVSQSPRYKVTKRGQDVALRCDPISGHVSLYWYRQALGQGPEFLTYFNYEAQQDKSGLPNDRFSAERPEGSISTLTIQRTEQRDSAMYRCASSLASGRQPQHFGDGTRLSIL.

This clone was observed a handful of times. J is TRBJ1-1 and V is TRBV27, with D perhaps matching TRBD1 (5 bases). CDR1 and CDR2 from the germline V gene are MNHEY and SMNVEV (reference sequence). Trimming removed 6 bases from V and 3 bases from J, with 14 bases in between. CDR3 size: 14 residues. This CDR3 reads CASRDGGKDTEAFF. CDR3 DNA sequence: TGTGCCAGCAGGGACGGGGGTAAGGACACTGAAGCTTTCTTT.

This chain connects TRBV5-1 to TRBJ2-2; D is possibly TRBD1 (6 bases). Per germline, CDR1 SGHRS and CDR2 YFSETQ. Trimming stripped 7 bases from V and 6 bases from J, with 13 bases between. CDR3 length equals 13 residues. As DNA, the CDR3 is TGCGCCAGCCGCAGGGGATTGGCCGGGGAGCTGTTTTTT. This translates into CASRRGLAGELFF.

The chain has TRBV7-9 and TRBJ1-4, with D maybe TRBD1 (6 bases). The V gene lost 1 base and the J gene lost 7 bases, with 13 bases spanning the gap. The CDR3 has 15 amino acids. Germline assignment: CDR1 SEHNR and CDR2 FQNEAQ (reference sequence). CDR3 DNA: TGTGCCAGCAGCTTAGTTGGGGGCTCGAGTGAAAAACTGTTTTTT. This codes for CASSLVGGSSEKLFF.

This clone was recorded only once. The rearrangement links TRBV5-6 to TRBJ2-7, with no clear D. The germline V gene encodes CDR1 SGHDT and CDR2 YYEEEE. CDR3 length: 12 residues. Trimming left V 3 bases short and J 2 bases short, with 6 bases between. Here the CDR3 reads CASSSQTYEQYF. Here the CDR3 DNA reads TGTGCCAGCAGCTCTCAGACCTACGAGCAGTACTTC.

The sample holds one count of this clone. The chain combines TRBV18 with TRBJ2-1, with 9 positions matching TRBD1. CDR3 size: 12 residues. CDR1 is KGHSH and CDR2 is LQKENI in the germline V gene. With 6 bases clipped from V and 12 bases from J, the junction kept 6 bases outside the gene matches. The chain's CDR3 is CASSQDRGMQFF. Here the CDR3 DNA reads TGTGCCAGCTCCCAGGACAGGGGTATGCAGTTCTTC.

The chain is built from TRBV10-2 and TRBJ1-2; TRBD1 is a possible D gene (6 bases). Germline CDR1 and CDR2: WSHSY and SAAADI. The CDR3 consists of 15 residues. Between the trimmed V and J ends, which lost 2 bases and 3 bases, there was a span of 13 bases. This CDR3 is CASSERFGGDYGYTF. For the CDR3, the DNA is TGCGCCAGCAGTGAGAGGTTTGGGGGCGACTATGGCTACACCTTC.